This record looks at one TCR beta chain sequence and its context. Using the 5' RACE reads, TCRdb records one entry per CDR3 protein without DNA. This sample's table has 400,000 to 500,000 distinct CDR3 sequences. The blood volume drawn from each donor was 2 to 3 ml. RNA in its total form was extracted from whole blood, and T cells were not sorted. The sample comes from a study of monozygotic twins with inflammatory bowel disease. Germline assignment: CDR1 SGHTA and CDR2 FQGNSA. This CDR3 region has 15 residues. The rearrangement joins TRBV7-2 to TRBJ2-5. The TCR comes from a human donor with ulcerative colitis or Crohn's disease, or a healthy co-twin of an affected twin (not recorded which). The sequenced sample consisted of blood. The CDR3 spells CASSLVLIGSETQYF.